These 10 T cell receptor beta chains share one sample of origin, sequenced in a study of blood T cell repertoires in COVID-19. The table came from immunoSEQ multiplex PCR; TCRdb's copy has only in-frame clones and leaves some out. The sample holds roughly 61,000 clones, approximately 87% seen once. Sample: peripheral blood. The receptors come from a man in his forties or fifties with active COVID-19.

This chain uses TRBV27 with TRBJ2-3, with 9 bases aligning to TRBD1. Germline V lookup: CDR1 MNHEY, CDR2 SMNVEV (reference sequence). The ends lost 5 bases at V and 0 bases at J; junction bases unmatched: 3. The CDR3 has 15 residues. The CDR3 loop is CASSGQGISTDTQYF. In DNA, the CDR3 is TGTGCCAGCAGTGGACAGGGGATTAGCACAGATACGCAGTATTTT.

This sequence joins TRBV27 and TRBJ1-3, with 8 positions matching TRBD1. The CDR3 is 17 residues long. V gave up 6 bases and J gave up 3 bases; unmatched junction bases: 13. Per the germline V gene, CDR1 is MNHEY and CDR2 is SMNVEV (reference sequence). This CDR3 reads CASSPEGQGAFGNTIYF. CDR3 coding DNA: TGTGCCAGCAGCCCTGAGGGTCAGGGGGCTTTTGGAAACACCATATATTTT.

This clone was seen more than once but under ten times. The J gene is TRBJ1-6, the V gene TRBV11-3, with D unclear. The V and J ends lost 2 bases and 5 bases respectively, with 7 bases between them. From germline, CDR1 is SGHNT and CDR2 YENEEA. The CDR3 consists of 14 residues. CDR3 DNA: TGTGCCAGCAGCTTATCCGGGGATAATTCACCCCTCCACTTT. Amino acid sequence: CASSLSGDNSPLHF. Drawing the rest from reference TRBV11-3 and TRBJ1-6, the complete variable domain is EAGVVQSPRYKIIEKKQPVAFWCNPISGHNTLYWYLQNLGQGPELLIRYENEEAVDDSQLPKDRFSAERLKGVDSTLKIQPAELGDSAVYLCASSLSGDNSPLHFGNGTRLTVT.

J is TRBJ2-3 and V is TRBV27, with D possibly matching TRBD1 (5 bases). Looked up from germline, CDR1 is MNHEY and CDR2 is SMNVEV (reference sequence). CDR3 length equals 14 residues. Trimming pared 5 bases from V and 0 bases from J, leaving 9 bases between. The CDR3 loop reads CASSRSGSTDTQYF. For the CDR3, the DNA is TGTGCCAGCAGTCGGTCAGGGAGCACAGATACGCAGTATTTT.

This clone was seen just once. This chain joins TRBV7-8 and TRBJ2-3; 8 bases match TRBD2. This CDR3 spans 16 amino acids. V shed 5 bases, J shed 2 bases, and the junction held 9 bases outside the gene matches. Germline-derived CDR1 and CDR2 are SGHVS and FQNEAQ. The CDR3 DNA reads as TGTGCCAGCAGCCTGGTCAGCGGGAGTCCCACAGATACGCAGTATTTT. As protein: CASSLVSGSPTDTQYF.

This clone was detected once. V and J are TRBV19 and TRBJ2-7; 12 bases agree with TRBD2. The V gene's germline CDR1 is LNHDA and CDR2 SQIVND (reference sequence). The CDR3 sequence is 15 residues long. V shed 5 bases, J shed 2 bases, and the junction held 4 bases outside the gene matches. The CDR3 spells CASSLRLAGAYEQYF. The CDR3 DNA is TGTGCCAGTAGTCTCCGACTAGCGGGAGCCTACGAGCAGTACTTC.

This clone has more than one count but fewer than ten. The genes are TRBV28 and TRBJ1-6; 10 nucleotides match TRBD1. CDR1 and CDR2 from the germline V gene are MDHEN and SYDVKM. The CDR3 is 16 residues long. The V segment lost 3 bases and the J segment 10 bases; nucleotides outside the gene matches: 9. The CDR3 reads CASSFFSGTGESPLHF. CDR3 sequence (DNA): TGTGCCAGCAGTTTCTTCTCCGGGACAGGGGAATCACCCCTCCACTTT.

V is TRBV24-1 and J is TRBJ2-2; tentatively, D is TRBD1 (6 bases). Trimming removed 6 bases from V and 7 bases from J, with 14 bases in between. CDR3 length: 14 amino acids. Germline CDR1 reads KGHDR; CDR2 reads SFDVKD. The CDR3 here is CATSSTPRGGELFF. The CDR3 DNA reads TGTGCCACCAGTAGCACACCCAGGGGCGGGGAGCTGTTTTTT.

The J gene is TRBJ2-1, the V gene TRBV7-9, with TRBD2 matching 14 bases. This CDR3 has 16 amino acids. Germline V lookup: CDR1 SEHNR, CDR2 FQNEAQ (reference sequence). V was pared by 4 bases and J by 6 bases, with 5 bases of the junction left unmatched. CDR3 in DNA: TGTGCCAGCAGCTCGGGACTAGCGGGAGTACTCAATGAGCAGTTCTTC. Amino acid sequence: CASSSGLAGVLNEQFF.

The V gene is TRBV9, the J gene TRBJ2-1, with 9 bases identical to TRBD2. The trim removed 0 bases at V and 9 bases at J, leaving 4 bases unmatched. Germline V gives CDR1 SGDLS, CDR2 YYNGEE. There are 14 residues in the CDR3. The CDR3 DNA is TGTGCCAGCAGCGTAGCAATAGCGGGAGTTGAGCAGTTCTTC. Encoded protein: CASSVAIAGVEQFF. Filled out from reference TRBV9 and TRBJ2-1, the complete variable domain reads DSGVTQTPKHLITATGQRVTLRCSPRSGDLSVYWYQQSLDQGLQFLIQYYNGEERAKGNILERFSAQQFPDLHSELNLSSLELGDSALYFCASSVAIAGVEQFFGPGTRLTVL.